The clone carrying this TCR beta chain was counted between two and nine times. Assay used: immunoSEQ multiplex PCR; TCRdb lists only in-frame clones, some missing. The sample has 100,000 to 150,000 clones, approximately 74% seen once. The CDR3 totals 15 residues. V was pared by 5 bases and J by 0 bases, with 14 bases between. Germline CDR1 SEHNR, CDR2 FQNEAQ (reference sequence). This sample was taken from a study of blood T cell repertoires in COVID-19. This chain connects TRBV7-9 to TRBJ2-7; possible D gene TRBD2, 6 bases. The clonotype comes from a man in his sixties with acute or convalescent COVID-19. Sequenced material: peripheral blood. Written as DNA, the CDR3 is TGTGCCAGCAGCCCAATCGGAGGGTACTCCTACGAGCAGTACTTC. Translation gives CASSPIGGYSYEQYF.